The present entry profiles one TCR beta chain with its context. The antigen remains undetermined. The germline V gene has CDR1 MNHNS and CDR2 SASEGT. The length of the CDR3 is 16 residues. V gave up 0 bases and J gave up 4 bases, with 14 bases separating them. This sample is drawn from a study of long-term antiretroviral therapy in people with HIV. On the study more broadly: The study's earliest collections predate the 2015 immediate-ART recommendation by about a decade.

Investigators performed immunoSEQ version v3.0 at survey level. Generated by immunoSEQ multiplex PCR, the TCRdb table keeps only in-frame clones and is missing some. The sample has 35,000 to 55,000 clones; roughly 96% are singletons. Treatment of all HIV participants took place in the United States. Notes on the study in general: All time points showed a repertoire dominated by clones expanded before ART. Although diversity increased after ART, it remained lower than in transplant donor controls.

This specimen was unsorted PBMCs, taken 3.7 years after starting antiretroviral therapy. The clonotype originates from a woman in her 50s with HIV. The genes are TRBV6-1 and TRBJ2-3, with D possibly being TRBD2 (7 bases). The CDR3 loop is CASSEAGGPPPDTQYF. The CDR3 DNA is TGTGCCAGCAGTGAAGCGGGGGGGCCCCCCCCAGATACGCAGTATTTT.